The sequence of this TCR beta chain was determined in a study of T cell repertoires in cytomegalovirus infection. Background on the study: CMV infection together with matching HLA type was indicated by public TCR beta signatures.

This clonotype was counted many times. Its antigen is currently unknown. TCRdb itself ran the reads through MiXCR, one entry per CDR3 protein. The sample includes about 920,000 distinct CDR3 sequences, around 29% of them seen just once. The sequence was obtained from a human donor in good health (CMV status not recorded). Some clones in this sample may be carry-over from other donors' samples. The sequencing here drew on cultured CD8+ T cells from PBMCs, taken from culture after CMV antigen stimulation.

The CDR3 bases are TGTGCCAGCAGCTTAGCGCTTGGGACGGGGGCTCAAGAGACCCAGTACTTC. This codes for CASSLALGTGAQETQYF. The chain employs TRBV7-2 and TRBJ2-5; perhaps D is TRBD1 or TRBD2 (6 bases each). The germline V gene encodes CDR1 SGHTA and CDR2 FQGNSA. This CDR3 region has 17 residues. V lost 0 bases and J lost 2, with 16 bases in between.